This T cell receptor (beta chain) was identified during a study of cytomegalovirus exposure and HLA in healthy donors. In the study overall: The platform used for the 120 or so validation repertoires matched that of the 666 first-cohort repertoires, a later analysis reported.

Sequencing used immunoSEQ multiplex PCR; TCRdb keeps in-frame clones, though not all of them. The sample has 150,000 or so clones, just over 85% seen once. This clone was recorded a few times. Its target is not known. Study-wide results and caveats: In vitro data verified three CMV-associated chains as specific for CMV antigens.

The germline CDR1 and CDR2 sequences are MNHNS and SASEGT. With 3 bases removed from V and 7 bases from J, the gap between germline ends came to 13 bases. There are 14 residues in the CDR3. The source material was PBMCs. The receptor was isolated from a human donor in good health. J is TRBJ2-1 and V is TRBV6-1; D ambiguous. The CDR3 loop is CASSEEEEINEQFF. CDR3 nucleotides: TGTGCCAGCAGTGAGGAAGAGGAAATAAATGAGCAGTTCTTC.